These T cell receptor beta chains were read from a single sample in a study of naive and memory T cell subsets. MiXCR, run by TCRdb on the UMI-ligation and nested PCR reads, gives a single entry per CDR3 protein. The sample lists under 150,000 distinct CDR3 sequences; about a fifth were seen once. The source material was naive CD8+ T cells from blood. The receptors were sampled from a human donor in good health. Both conserved end residues are part of each CDR3. Fields, in order: J gene, V gene, clone size, D gene, CDR3 DNA, CDR3 protein. D genes are given only for firm matches. Clone size is not always given. Where it is, it says once, few, many or a class for expanded clones.

>TRBJ2-2|TRBV20-1|few|TRBD2
TGCAGTGCTAGAAATATCGGGGGGGACACCGGGGAGCTGTTTTTT
CSARNIGGDTGELFF
>TRBJ1-1|TRBV27|few|TRBD1
TGTGCCAGCAGTTACCAGGGGGTTAGTGAAGCTTTCTTT
CASSYQGVSEAFF
>TRBJ2-7|TRBV20-1|few|TRBD2
TGCAGTGCTAGAGTGGCTAGCGGGAGACTCATCTACGAGCAGTACTTC
CSARVASGRLIYEQYF
>TRBJ2-7|TRBV10-2|few|.
TGCGCCAGCAGTGAGTCTCCAGGAACCGAGGAGTACTTC
CASSESPGTEEYF
>TRBJ2-1|TRBV7-9|many|.
TGTGCCAGCAGCTTAGAAGGCCCTGGTCCCTACAATGAGCAGTTCTTC
CASSLEGPGPYNEQFF
>TRBJ2-1|TRBV7-8|few|TRBD2
TGTGCCAGCAGCCTCCGGGGGAGGGCTGGCTATGAGCAGTTCTTC
CASSLRGRAGYEQFF
>TRBJ2-5|TRBV3-1|few|TRBD1
TGTGCCAGCAGCCCCCGGACAGGGGGCGTATTGATAGAGACCCAGTACTTC
CASSPRTGGVLIETQYF
>TRBJ2-1|TRBV28|.|.
TGTGCCAGCAGTTGGGGCCCTACCGCTAATGAGCAGTTCTTC
CASSWGPTANEQFF
>TRBJ2-5|TRBV2|few|.
TGTGCCAGCAGTGGCACGAACCAAGAGACCCAGTACTTC
CASSGTNQETQYF
>TRBJ2-7|TRBV9|.|TRBD2
TGTGCCAGCAGCGTCTCCGGGACTAGCGGTTACGAGCAGTACTTC
CASSVSGTSGYEQYF
>TRBJ2-1|TRBV3-1|.|.
TGTGCCAGCAGCCTAGAATATGAGCAGTTCTTC
CASSLEYEQFF
>TRBJ1-1|TRBV13|.|.
TGTGCCAGCAGCTTAGGGCCAACTGAAGCTTTCTTT
CASSLGPTEAFF
>TRBJ1-6|TRBV7-3|.|TRBD1
TGTGCCAGCAGCTTAGGGGCCGGGACAGGGTCCAATTCACCCCTCCACTTT
CASSLGAGTGSNSPLHF
>TRBJ2-5|TRBV6-2/TRBV6-3|.|TRBD1
TGTGCCAGCAGTTACTCGGGACAGGGGTTGGAGACCCAGTACTTC
CASSYSGQGLETQYF
>TRBJ1-5|TRBV24-1|.|TRBD1
TGTGCCACCAGTGCCCCGGGACAGGGGAATCAGCCCCAGCATTTT
CATSAPGQGNQPQHF
>TRBJ1-2|TRBV12-3/TRBV12-4|many|.
TGTGCCAGCAGTTTGTCGGACTATGGCTACACCTTC
CASSLSDYGYTF
>TRBJ2-1|TRBV12-3/TRBV12-4|.|.
TGTGCCAGCAGTTTTATGGAGAATGAGCAGTTCTTC
CASSFMENEQFF
>TRBJ2-7|TRBV7-9|.|TRBD2
TGTGCCAGCAGCCCCCGGGGGAGCGGGAGCGACGAGCAGTACTTC
CASSPRGSGSDEQYF
>TRBJ1-1|TRBV6-5|.|.
TGTGCCAGCAGTTATGGGGCAGGGGAAGCTTTCTTT
CASSYGAGEAFF
>TRBJ1-1|TRBV20-1|few|.
TGCAGTGCTAGAGACGACAGGCTAATGAACACTGAAGCTTTCTTT
CSARDDRLMNTEAFF
>TRBJ1-2|TRBV5-1|few|.
TGCGCCAGTCAGGGGAACTACTATGGCTACACCTTC
CASQGNYYGYTF
>TRBJ2-5|TRBV7-8|.|.
TGTGCCAGCAGCCACAGGTGGCAGGGGACACTCCAAGAGACCCAGTACTTC
CASSHRWQGTLQETQYF
>TRBJ2-3|TRBV27|few|TRBD2
TGTGCCAGCAGTCCTACGGGACTAGCTGCAGATACGCAGTATTTT
CASSPTGLAADTQYF
>TRBJ2-1|TRBV27|.|.
TGTGCCAGCAGTTGGGACGCCCACAATGAGCAGTTCTTC
CASSWDAHNEQFF
>TRBJ2-2|TRBV28|few|TRBD1
TGTGCCAGCAGTTTATATGGGACAGCCGACACCGGGGAGCTGTTTTTT
CASSLYGTADTGELFF
>TRBJ2-3|TRBV9|few|.
TGTGCCAGCAGCGTAGAGTACAGGGTTGGAGATACGCAGTATTTT
CASSVEYRVGDTQYF
>TRBJ2-5|TRBV5-6|few|.
TGTGCCAGCAGCTATAGAGGGGAAGAGACCCAGTACTTC
CASSYRGEETQYF
>TRBJ1-2|TRBV6-1|few|.
TGTGCCAGCGGGCCCGGACCGACTTATGATGGCTACACCTTC
CASGPGPTYDGYTF
>TRBJ2-7|TRBV6-2/TRBV6-3|few|TRBD2
TGTGCCAGCAGTCCCGGGACTAGTTCCGAGCAGTACTTC
CASSPGTSSEQYF
>TRBJ1-3|TRBV29-1|.|.
TGCAGCGTTGAAGAATTATCTGGAAACACCATATATTTT
CSVEELSGNTIYF
>TRBJ2-3|TRBV12-3/TRBV12-4|.|.
TGTGCCAGCAGTTTTGAGCCTCCCCAACTAGGTTCAGATACGCAGTATTTT
CASSFEPPQLGSDTQYF
>TRBJ2-7|TRBV6-5|.|TRBD2
TGTGCCAGCAGTTATGGCGGGTTAGCGGGGGAGCAGTACTTC
CASSYGGLAGEQYF
>TRBJ2-3|TRBV7-2|few|TRBD2
TGTGCCAGCAGCTTAGCTGTAAGCCTAGCGGGAGTTCTCGCAGATACGCAGTATTTT
CASSLAVSLAGVLADTQYF
>TRBJ2-1|TRBV11-1|.|.
TGTGCCAGCAGACACGAAGGTCATTACTCCTACAATGAGCAGTTCTTC
CASRHEGHYSYNEQFF
>TRBJ2-3|TRBV10-3|.|.
TGTGCCATCAGGTGGGGGGCCTACACAGATACGCAGTATTTT
CAIRWGAYTDTQYF
>TRBJ2-7|TRBV15|.|.
TGTGCCACCAGCAGAGTGCTGGGTGGCTACGAGCAGTACTTC
CATSRVLGGYEQYF
>TRBJ1-5|TRBV9|once|.
TGTGCCAGTGGGGGGGCCCAGCCCCAGCATTTT
CASGGAQPQHF
>TRBJ2-1|TRBV7-8|few|.
TGTGCCAGCAGCTTCTCTCTCGGTTGGGATGAGCAGTTCTTC
CASSFSLGWDEQFF
>TRBJ2-7|TRBV28|.|.
TGTGCCAGCAACCCGAGGTTGGTCTACGAGCAGTACTTC
CASNPRLVYEQYF
>TRBJ2-7|TRBV28|.|.
TGTGCCAGCAGTTCCCCGGGCGGTCCGAACGAGCAGTACTTC
CASSSPGGPNEQYF
>TRBJ2-1|TRBV11-3|.|TRBD2
TGTGCCAGCAGCTTAGACTCGGCTAGCGGGGTGAATGAGCAGTTCTTC
CASSLDSASGVNEQFF
>TRBJ1-6|TRBV27|few|.
TGTGCCAGCAGTCCGATGACTGTATTGGGTAATTCACCCCTCCACTTT
CASSPMTVLGNSPLHF
>TRBJ2-1|TRBV4-3|few|.
TGCGCCAGCAGCCAAGAGATTGGAGGATTCTACAATGAGCAGTTCTTC
CASSQEIGGFYNEQFF
>TRBJ2-7|TRBV4-1|.|TRBD2
TGCGCCAGCAGCCAAGTTGCTAGCGGGAGGGATGAGCAGTACTTC
CASSQVASGRDEQYF
>TRBJ2-5|TRBV28|few|TRBD1
TGTGCCAGCAGTTTACAGGGGGCATACGAGACCCAGTACTTC
CASSLQGAYETQYF
>TRBJ2-1|TRBV20-1|.|.
TGCAGTGCTAGAGATTCTCTCCGTCTTGAGACGGGAGAATGGAATGAGCAGTTCTTC
CSARDSLRLETGEWNEQFF
>TRBJ2-6|TRBV10-3|many|TRBD1
TGTGCCATCAGTGAATCACAGGGGACTGGGGCCAACGTCCTGACTTTC
CAISESQGTGANVLTF
>TRBJ1-5|TRBV9|.|.
TGTGCCAGCAGCGTAGGAGGGTTTAGCAATCAGCCCCAGCATTTT
CASSVGGFSNQPQHF
>TRBJ2-7|TRBV6-2/TRBV6-3|.|TRBD2
TGTGCCAGCAGTTCCTTACTAGCGACTCCGGGGGAGCAGTACTTC
CASSSLLATPGEQYF
>TRBJ2-3|TRBV4-1|.|.
TGCGCCAGCAGCCAAGCGAGGTCAGGTGGGGATACGCAGTATTTT
CASSQARSGGDTQYF
>TRBJ1-4|TRBV12-3/TRBV12-4|few|.
TGTGCCAGTGGGGCGGGCCGAACGGCGGAAAAACTGTTTTTT
CASGAGRTAEKLFF
>TRBJ2-7|TRBV27|few|.
TGTGCCAGTAGTTTCGGGTCCAGGGAGTTTGAGCAGTACTTC
CASSFGSREFEQYF
>TRBJ2-1|TRBV6-6|.|.
TGTGCCAGCAGTCCAACTCCCGGGGGCAAACGGGATGAGCAGTTCTTC
CASSPTPGGKRDEQFF
>TRBJ1-4|TRBV2|many|.
TGTGCCAGCAAACAGGGTGATGAAAAACTGTTTTTT
CASKQGDEKLFF
>TRBJ2-7|TRBV19|few|.
TGTGCCAGTAGTATGACTGTCTCCTACGAGCAGTACTTC
CASSMTVSYEQYF